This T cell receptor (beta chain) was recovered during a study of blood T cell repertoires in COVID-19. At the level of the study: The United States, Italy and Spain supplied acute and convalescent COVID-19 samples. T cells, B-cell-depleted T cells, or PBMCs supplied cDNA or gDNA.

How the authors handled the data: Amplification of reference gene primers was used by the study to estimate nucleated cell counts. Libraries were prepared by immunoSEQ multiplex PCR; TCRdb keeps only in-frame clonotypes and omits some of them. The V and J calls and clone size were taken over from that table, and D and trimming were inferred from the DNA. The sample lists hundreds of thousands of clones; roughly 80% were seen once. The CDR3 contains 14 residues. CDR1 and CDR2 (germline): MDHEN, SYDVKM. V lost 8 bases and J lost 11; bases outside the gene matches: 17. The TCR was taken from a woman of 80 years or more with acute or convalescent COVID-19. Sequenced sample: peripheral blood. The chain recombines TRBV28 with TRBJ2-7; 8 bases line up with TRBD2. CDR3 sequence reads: CASGTGGPGLEEYF. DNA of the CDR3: TGTGCCAGCGGAACGGGAGGGCCCGGTTTGGAAGAGTACTTC.